This T cell receptor beta chain was profiled in a study of vaccination effects on CD4 cells after COVID-19. The table came from immunoSEQ multiplex PCR; TCRdb's copy has only in-frame clones and leaves some out. The table lists over 20,000 clones, over 70% of them singletons. Germline V gene sequence: CDR1 LNHDA, CDR2 SQIVND (reference sequence). V lost 1 base to trimming and J lost 5 bases, with 12 bases between them. The CDR3 has 15 residues. Study findings and constraints: At late timepoints after vaccination, vaccine- and infection-induced clones shrank markedly.

Before sequencing, viral peptide pools were used by the ViraFEST assay to expand antigen-specific CD4+ T cells. Subsequent to a culture period of more than 9 days, CD4+ T cells were isolated. No vaccinee had earlier SARS-CoV-2 infection, and nucleocapsid antibodies were negative. This clone was detected a few times. The antigen is unknown. The rearrangement links TRBV19 to TRBJ1-5; a possible D gene is TRBD1 (5 bases). This TCR was recovered from a human donor who received a COVID-19 vaccine. Here the sequenced sample was CD4+ T cells from PBMCs cultured with HCoV-229E spike peptides, taken before COVID-19 vaccination. CDR3 nucleotides: TGTGCCAGTAGTATAGTTCATGGGGCGGATCAGCCCCAGCATTTT. Translation gives CASSIVHGADQPQHF. The full variable domain, rest sourced from reference TRBV19 and TRBJ1-5, is DGGITQSPKYLFRKEGQNVTLSCEQNLNHDAMYWYRQDPGQGLRLIYYSQIVNDFQKGDIAEGYSVSREKKESFPLTVTSAQKNPTAFYLCASSIVHGADQPQHFGDGTRLSIL.